The entry below gives a single T cell receptor (beta chain) sequence along with its context. The antigen it binds to is not known. There are no base qualities to consult, and no much larger clone falls within one base. This entry comes from a study of OX40 agonist ivuxolimab in advanced cancers. Study-wide context: Ivuxolimab was a fully human IgG2 agonistic monoclonal antibody targeting the costimulatory receptor OX40 (CD134). Intravenous ivuxolimab was administered to patients every 2 weeks at six dose levels: 0.01, 0.1, 0.3, 1.5, 3 and 10 mg/kg. Of the approximately 50 dose-escalation patients, hepatocellular carcinoma was present in about 20, melanoma in around 15, renal cell carcinoma in 9 and head and neck cancer in 9. In the dose-escalation cohort, 70% to 85% of patients were male, and the mean age was 60 years with a range of roughly 20 to 85. Prior anti-PD-1, anti-PD-L1 or anti-CTLA-4 therapy was permitted, and approximately 41% of dose-escalation patients had received checkpoint inhibitors. Partial responses occurred in three dose-escalation patients: two with cutaneous melanoma and one with hepatocellular carcinoma. Peripheral TCRbeta sequencing was intended to test whether TCR sequence diversity was altered and clonal T-cell expansion was caused by ivuxolimab. The monotherapy dose-escalation portion (N = 52 patients) of the phase I ivuxolimab trial is reported in the paper. Study-level results and caveats: At doses from 0.1 to 3.0 mg/kg, clonal expansion was seen in both CD4+ and CD8+ blood T cells between baseline and week 6. Which antigens the clonally expanded peripheral T cells were specific for was not determined. After ivuxolimab, CD8+ T cells had more expanded clones than CD4+ T cells on average. In the 0.1-3.0 mg/kg groups, partial responders had among the lowest normalized peripheral clonal expansion, particularly in CD8+ T cells. Low levels of normalized T-cell clonal expansion were also seen in some nonresponding patients.

CDR1 SGHNT and CDR2 YENEEA were looked up in the germline V gene. Counted from cysteine to phenylalanine, this CDR3 has 17 amino acids. Only CDR3 DNA remains: 51 bases, in frame from the first base. Relative to germline, V is missing 3 bases and J is missing 5 bases, with 7 bases of the junction outside any gene match. Genomic DNA was isolated from the sorted cells so that the TCRbeta CDR3 region could be sequenced. The immunoSEQ Assay was used to sequence the TCRbeta CDR3 regions. TCRdb stores this immuneACCESS table with in-frame sequences only. Part of the clones is absent; in the studies checked, under half of the shortfall reflects unresolved V genes, and no reason is known for the rest. For this sample there are roughly 96,000 clones; roughly four fifths appear just once. Clones ranked in the top ten supply roughly 5.2% of the sample. Patients with autoimmune disease history or receiving systemic immunosuppression were excluded from the trial. Peripheral blood for TCR sequencing was collected from all dose cohorts at baseline, on cycle 4 day 1, and on cycle 7 day 1. Samples were obtained from an open-label, multicenter, first-in-human phase I dose-escalation trial of ivuxolimab. Adults with locally advanced or metastatic head and neck squamous cell, hepatocellular, melanoma or renal cell carcinoma were enrolled in the trial. Before TCR sequencing, CD4+ T cells and CD8+ T cells from peripheral blood were sorted into separate populations.

The starting material was CD4+ or CD8+ T cells sorted from blood, obtained in a trial of the OX40 agonist ivuxolimab. This sequence uses TRBV11-3 and TRBJ2-1; 13 central bases correspond to TRBD2. The sequence was obtained from an adult with an advanced solid tumor such as melanoma, head and neck, liver or kidney cancer. The bases are TGTGCCAGCAGCTTTCGGACTAGCGGGGGCGAGGACAATGAGCAGTTCTTC. This translates into CASSFRTSGGEDNEQFF.